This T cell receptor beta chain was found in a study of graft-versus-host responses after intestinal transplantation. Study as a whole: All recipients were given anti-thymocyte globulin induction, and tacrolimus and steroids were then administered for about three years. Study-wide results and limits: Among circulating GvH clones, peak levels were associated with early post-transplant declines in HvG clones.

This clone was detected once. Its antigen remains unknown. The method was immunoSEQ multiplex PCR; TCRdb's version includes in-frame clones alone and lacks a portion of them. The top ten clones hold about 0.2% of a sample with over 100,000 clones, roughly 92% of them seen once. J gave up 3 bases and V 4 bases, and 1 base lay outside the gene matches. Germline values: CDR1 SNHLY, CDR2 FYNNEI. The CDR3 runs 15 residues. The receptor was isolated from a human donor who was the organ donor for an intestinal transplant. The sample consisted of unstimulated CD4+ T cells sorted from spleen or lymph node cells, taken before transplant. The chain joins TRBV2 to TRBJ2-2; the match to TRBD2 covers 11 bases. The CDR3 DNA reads TGTGCCAGCAGTGGACTAGCGGGACACACCGGGGAGCTGTTTTTT. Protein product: CASSGLAGHTGELFF.